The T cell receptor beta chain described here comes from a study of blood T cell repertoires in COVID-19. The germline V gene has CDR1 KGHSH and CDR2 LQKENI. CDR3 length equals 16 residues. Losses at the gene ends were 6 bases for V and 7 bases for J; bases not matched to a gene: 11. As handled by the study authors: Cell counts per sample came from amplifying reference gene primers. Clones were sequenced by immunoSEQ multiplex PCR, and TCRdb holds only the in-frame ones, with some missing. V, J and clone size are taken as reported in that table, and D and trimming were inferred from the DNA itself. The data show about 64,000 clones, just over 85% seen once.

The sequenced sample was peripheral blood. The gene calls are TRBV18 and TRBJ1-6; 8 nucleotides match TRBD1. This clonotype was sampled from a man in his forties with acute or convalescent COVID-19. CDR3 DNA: TGTGCCAGCTCCCTGTCGGGAGACAGGGGCAATTCACCCCTCCACTTT. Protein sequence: CASSLSGDRGNSPLHF.